Presented here are 6 T cell receptor beta chains from one specimen sequenced in a study of beta chain features in type 1 diabetes. The study reverse transcribed the entire isolated RNA, so it sequenced expressed TCRB transcripts. Assay used: immunoSEQ multiplex PCR; TCRdb lists only in-frame clones, some missing. The table includes about 40,000 clones, 45% to 50% detected once. Sequenced input: central memory CD4+ T cells from blood. The receptors here all came from a woman between 18 and 30 years old in good health.

DNA of the CDR3: TGCAGCTCAGGAGGTGTTGCGAATGAGCAGTTCTTC. Amino acids: CSSGGVANEQFF. The rearrangement uses TRBV29-1 and TRBJ2-1, with D possibly TRBD2 on 5 matching bases. CDR1 is SQVTM and CDR2 is ANQGSEA in the germline V gene. The CDR3 has 12 amino acids. With 8 bases removed from V and 7 bases from J, the gap between germline ends came to 15 bases.

The CDR3 DNA sequence: TGTGCCAGCAGCCAAAGCGGGAGGGGCACAGATACGCAGTATTTT. Translation: CASSQSGRGTDTQYF. The chain recombines TRBV6-6 with TRBJ2-3; 10 nucleotides match TRBD2. The CDR3 is made up of 15 amino acids. Trimming at V came to 6 bases and at J to 1 base, leaving 4 bases not matched to a gene. CDR1 and CDR2 from the germline V gene are MNHNY and SVGAGI (reference sequence).

In this sample, this clone turned up a few times. The CDR3 coding sequence is TGTGCCTGGAGTGTACAAGGGGTAGAAGGTGGCTACACCTTC. It codes for CAWSVQGVEGGYTF. The chain combines TRBV30 with TRBJ1-2, with a possible D match to TRBD1 (5 bases). V lost 0 bases, J lost 7 bases, and 15 bases lay in between. This CDR3 has 14 residues. Germline CDR1 reads GTSNPN; CDR2 reads SVGIG (reference sequence).

In its sample, this clone was seen a few times. The genes are TRBV30 and TRBJ2-7; 10 bases agree with TRBD1. V gave up 2 bases and J gave up 5 bases; unmatched junction bases: 6. There are 14 residues in the CDR3. Per germline, CDR1 GTSNPN and CDR2 SVGIG (reference sequence). The CDR3 bases are TGTGCCTGGAGTCCTGGGACAGGGGTCCACGAGCAGTACTTC. Translating it yields CAWSPGTGVHEQYF.

The gene calls are TRBV4-2 and TRBJ2-5; weak D call: TRBD2 (6 bases). CDR1 and CDR2 from the germline V gene are LGHNA and YNFKEQ. CDR3 length: 14 amino acids. Trimming removed 4 bases at V and 2 bases at J, with 11 bases between. The CDR3 loop is CASSPRRDQETQYF. The CDR3 nucleotides are TGTGCCAGCAGCCCCCGGCGGGATCAAGAGACCCAGTACTTC.

The V call is TRBV29-1, the J call TRBJ1-2; perhaps TRBD1 as D (5 bases). CDR1 SQVTM and CDR2 ANQGSEA come from the germline V gene. The CDR3 is made up of 14 amino acids. The V and J ends lost 6 bases and 0 bases respectively, with 14 bases between them. The CDR3: CSVGGTVPNYGYTF. The CDR3 nucleotides are TGCAGCGTCGGCGGGACGGTCCCTAACTATGGCTACACCTTC. The full variable domain, in which reference TRBV29-1 and TRBJ1-2 provide the parts outside the CDR3, is SAVISQKPSRDICQRGTSLTIQCQVDSQVTMMFWYRQQPGQSLTLIATANQGSEATYESGFVIDKFPISRPNLTFSTLTVSNMSPEDSSIYLCSVGGTVPNYGYTFGSGTRLTVV.